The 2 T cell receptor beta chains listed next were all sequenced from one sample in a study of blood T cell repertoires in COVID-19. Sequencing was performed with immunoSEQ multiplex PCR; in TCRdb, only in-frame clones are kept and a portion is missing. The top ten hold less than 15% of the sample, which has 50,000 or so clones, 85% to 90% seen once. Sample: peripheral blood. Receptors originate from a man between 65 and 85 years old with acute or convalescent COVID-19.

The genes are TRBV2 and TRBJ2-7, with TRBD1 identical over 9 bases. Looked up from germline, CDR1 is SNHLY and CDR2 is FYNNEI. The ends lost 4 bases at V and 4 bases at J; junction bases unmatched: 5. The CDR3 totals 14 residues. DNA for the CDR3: TGTGCCAGCAGTGCTGGGACAGGGATGTACGAGCAGTACTTC. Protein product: CASSAGTGMYEQYF.

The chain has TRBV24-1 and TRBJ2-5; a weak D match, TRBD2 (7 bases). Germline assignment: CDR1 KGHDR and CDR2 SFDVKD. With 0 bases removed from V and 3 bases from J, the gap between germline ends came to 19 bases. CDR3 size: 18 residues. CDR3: CATSDLRTRGAGEETQYF. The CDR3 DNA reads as TGTGCCACCAGTGATTTGCGGACTAGGGGGGCGGGAGAAGAGACCCAGTACTTC.